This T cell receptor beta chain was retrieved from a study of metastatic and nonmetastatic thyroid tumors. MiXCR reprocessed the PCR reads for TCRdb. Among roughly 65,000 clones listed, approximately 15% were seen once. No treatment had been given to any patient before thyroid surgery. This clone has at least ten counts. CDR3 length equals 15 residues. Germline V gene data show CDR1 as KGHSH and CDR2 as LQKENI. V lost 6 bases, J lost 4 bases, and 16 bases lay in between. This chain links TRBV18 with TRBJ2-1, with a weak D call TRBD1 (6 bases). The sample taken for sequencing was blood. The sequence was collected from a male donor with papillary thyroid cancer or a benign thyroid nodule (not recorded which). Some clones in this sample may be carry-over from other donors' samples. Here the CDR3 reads CASSPRVRGYNEQFF. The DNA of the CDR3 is TGTGCCAGCTCTCCCAGGGTAAGGGGGTACAATGAGCAGTTCTTC.